The TCR beta chain under discussion was sequenced for a study of T cells in localized non-small cell lung cancer. This CDR3 contains 13 residues. Germline V gives CDR1 MDHEN, CDR2 SYDVKM. V was shortened by 7 bases and J by 8 bases, with 14 bases between the two germline ends. Points from the study as a whole: Density of T cells in blood, when higher, went with longer overall survival. Adjacent lung exhibited a median of about 50 among the 100 most abundant tumor clones. Uninvolved adjacent lung showed higher T cell clonality than tumor.

This clone has only a few counts. Its target is not known. Libraries were prepared by immunoSEQ multiplex PCR; TCRdb keeps only in-frame clonotypes and omits some of them. The sample has 7,000 to 7,500 clones; under 25% are singletons. The rearrangement uses TRBV28 and TRBJ1-4; weak D call: TRBD1 (5 bases). Material: lung tumor tissue, obtained before any cancer treatment. This sequence originates from a man aged 40-75 years with stage III squamous cell lung carcinoma. CDR3 region: CASIRAGNEKLFF. The DNA of the CDR3 is TGTGCCAGCATAAGGGCAGGGAACGAAAAACTGTTTTTT.